This note documents a single TCR beta chain sequence. The junction had 9 bases not matched to a gene; V was cut back by 8 bases and J by 6 bases. Per germline, CDR1 LGHDT and CDR2 YNNKEL (reference sequence). This CDR3 contains 15 residues. Produced via immunoSEQ multiplex PCR; TCRdb's table is partial and in-frame only. The profile covers 490,000 or so clones, with more than 75% appearing a single time and less than 2% taken by the ten largest. Cohorts were assigned according to the clinical history that participants reported. The data belong to a study of blood T cell repertoires in COVID-19. About the study: Samples taken during acute and convalescent COVID-19 were collected in the United States, Italy and Spain.

Sequencing was done on a sample of PBMCs or T cells enriched from blood (not recorded which). The clonotype was recovered from a woman in her thirties or forties who had recovered from COVID-19. V and J are TRBV3-1 (or the pseudogene TRBV3-2) and TRBJ2-2; TRBD2 aligns across 10 bases. CDR3 DNA: TGTGCCAGCCATCCTAGCGGGAGTTGGGCCGGGGAGCTGTTTTTT. Translation gives CASHPSGSWAGELFF.